Following are 14 T cell receptor beta chains from one sample sequenced in a study of blood T cells in healthy people across ages. Sample-barcoded 5' priming and a J-beta primer mix drove a second PCR of about 6 to 12 cycles. TCRdb reprocessed the 5' RACE reads via MiXCR and lists one record per CDR3 protein. The repertoire holds 600,000 or so distinct CDR3 sequences, with about 30% as singletons. Source material: blood. These receptors all come from a woman at least 80 years old in good health.

This clonotype was observed a handful of times. The chain has TRBV30 and TRBJ1-1, with 7 positions matching TRBD1. J gave up 1 base and V 3 bases, and 5 bases lay outside the gene matches. This CDR3 contains 14 residues. Per germline, CDR1 GTSNPN and CDR2 SVGIG (reference sequence). The CDR3 here is CAWRRQGGNTEAFF. CDR3 DNA: TGTGCCTGGAGAAGACAGGGCGGGAACACTGAAGCTTTCTTT.

The chain joins TRBV10-3 to TRBJ2-2, with D hard to call. The V end was cut by 3 bases, the J end by 6 bases, with 11 bases between. This CDR3 comprises 14 residues. Germline V gene lookup returns CDR1 ENHRY and CDR2 SYGVKD. CDR3 amino acids: CAISETDQAGELFF. The CDR3 region has the DNA TGTGCCATCAGTGAAACAGATCAGGCCGGGGAGCTGTTTTTT.

In its sample, this clonotype was seen many times. V is TRBV5-5 and J is TRBJ1-2; tentative D call: TRBD1 (6 bases). The germline V and J ends were trimmed by 0 bases and 4 bases, with 13 bases remaining between them. Germline V gene data show CDR1 as SGHKS and CDR2 as YYEKEE (reference sequence). CDR3 length: 15 residues. CDR3 DNA sequence: TGTGCCAGCAGCTTGGGGGTCCGGGGGGCCTATGGCTACACCTTC. Translating it yields CASSLGVRGAYGYTF.

This clonotype was detected ten times or more. The chain couples TRBV5-1 to TRBJ2-6, with 9 bases identical to TRBD1. The J segment lost 1 base and the V segment lost 4 bases, leaving 3 bases of the junction unmatched. CDR1 is SGHRS, CDR2 YFSETQ, per germline. The CDR3 is 16 amino acids. For the CDR3, the DNA is TGCGCCAGCAGCGGACAGGGGATTTCTGGGGCCAACGTCCTGACTTTC. Protein sequence: CASSGQGISGANVLTF.

This clonotype was seen repeatedly, ten times or more. This chain links TRBV12-3 or TRBV12-4 with TRBJ2-3; D possibly uses TRBD1 or TRBD2 (6 bases each). V gave up 5 bases and J gave up 2 bases, with 17 bases separating them. The CDR3 totals 16 residues. Here the CDR3 DNA reads TGTGCCAGCAGTCGAAACCGGGGGCAATTCACAGATACGCAGTATTTT. This encodes CASSRNRGQFTDTQYF.

This clonotype has just a few counts. This may stem from a read error, because a much larger clone lies one nucleotide away. The V and J genes are TRBV7-2 and TRBJ1-4; D uncertain. In germline, CDR1 is SGHTA, CDR2 FQGNSA. The CDR3 loop spans 13 amino acids. The CDR3 is CACSSYINEKLFF. In nucleotides, the CDR3 is TGTGCCTGCAGCTCCTACATTAATGAAAAACTGTTTTTT.

This clonotype appeared a few times. J is TRBJ2-1 and V is TRBV9; 8 nucleotides line up with TRBD2. The DNA matches TRBJ2-7 better at its end, which makes the J call doubtful. This CDR3 spans 17 amino acids. Germline assignment: CDR1 SGDLS and CDR2 YYNGEE. CDR3 protein: CASSGNQRGLGYNEQYF. The DNA of the CDR3 is TGTGCCAGCAGCGGGAATCAGCGGGGGCTCGGTTACAATGAGCAGTACTTC.

J is TRBJ2-2 and V is TRBV11-3; D uncertain. CDR3 size: 15 residues. Germline CDR1 SGHNT, CDR2 YENEEA. Trimming shortened V by 1 base and J by 3 bases, and 9 bases separated the two germline ends. As DNA, the CDR3 is TGTGCCAGCAGCTTAGGGTTAAGTTACACCGGGGAGCTGTTTTTT. Translating gives CASSLGLSYTGELFF.

This clonotype was recorded once. The rearrangement joins TRBV12-3 or TRBV12-4 to TRBJ2-7, with TRBD1 matching over 9 bases. The length of the CDR3 is 15 residues. The trim removed 4 bases at V and 0 bases at J, leaving 4 bases unmatched. CDR3 sequence (DNA): TGTGCCAGCAGTTACGGGACAGGGCTCTCCTACGAGCAGTACTTC. Translation: CASSYGTGLSYEQYF.

The chain employs TRBV20-1 and TRBJ1-1; D unresolved. V lost 6 bases, J lost 1 base, and 15 bases lay in between. CDR3 length: 14 amino acids. CDR1 and CDR2 from the germline V gene are DFQATT and SNEGSKA (reference sequence). CDR3 in DNA: TGCAGTGCCTCCCCCCTCGAAAGGAACACTGAAGCTTTCTTT. This encodes CSASPLERNTEAFF.

There are many counts of this clonotype. J is TRBJ2-5 and V is TRBV7-2, with TRBD2 identical over 12 bases. The junction had 12 bases not matched to a gene; V was cut back by 1 base and J by 6 bases. This CDR3 contains 18 residues. Germline V gene sequence: CDR1 SGHTA, CDR2 FQGNSA. The CDR3 bases are TGTGCCAGCAGCTTAGGTTCGGCTAGCGGGGGGGCCGGGAAGACCCAGTACTTC. Amino acid sequence: CASSLGSASGGAGKTQYF.

The CDR3 sequence is CAISDKTAKGTEAFF. The CDR3 DNA follows: TGTGCCATCAGTGACAAGACAGCGAAAGGAACTGAAGCTTTCTTT. The chain combines TRBV10-3 with TRBJ1-1, with D perhaps matching TRBD1 (5 bases). V shed 3 bases and J shed 5 bases, with 16 bases lying between them. CDR1 and CDR2 from the germline V gene are ENHRY and SYGVKD. The CDR3 is 15 amino acids.

The sample holds many counts of this clonotype. This chain joins TRBV11-2 and TRBJ2-7; D possibly corresponds to TRBD1 (6 bases). Germline CDR1 is SGHAT and CDR2 is FQNNGV. This CDR3 comprises 15 residues. The V and J ends lost 1 base and 5 bases respectively, with 15 bases between them. The CDR3 DNA reads as TGTGCCAGCAGCTTAGGGATAGGGGGTCTCCACGAGCAGTACTTC. Its protein product is CASSLGIGGLHEQYF.

This clonotype was seen repeatedly, ten times or more. The chain links TRBV6-5 to TRBJ2-1, with a tentative D call TRBD2 (5 bases). Germline CDR1 reads MNHEY; CDR2 reads SVGAGI. V was shortened by 6 bases and J by 6 bases, with 15 bases between the two germline ends. The CDR3 spans 14 residues. Here the CDR3 reads CASSPPGSPNEQFF. CDR3 nucleotide sequence: TGTGCCAGCAGCCCCCCGGGGTCCCCCAATGAGCAGTTCTTC.